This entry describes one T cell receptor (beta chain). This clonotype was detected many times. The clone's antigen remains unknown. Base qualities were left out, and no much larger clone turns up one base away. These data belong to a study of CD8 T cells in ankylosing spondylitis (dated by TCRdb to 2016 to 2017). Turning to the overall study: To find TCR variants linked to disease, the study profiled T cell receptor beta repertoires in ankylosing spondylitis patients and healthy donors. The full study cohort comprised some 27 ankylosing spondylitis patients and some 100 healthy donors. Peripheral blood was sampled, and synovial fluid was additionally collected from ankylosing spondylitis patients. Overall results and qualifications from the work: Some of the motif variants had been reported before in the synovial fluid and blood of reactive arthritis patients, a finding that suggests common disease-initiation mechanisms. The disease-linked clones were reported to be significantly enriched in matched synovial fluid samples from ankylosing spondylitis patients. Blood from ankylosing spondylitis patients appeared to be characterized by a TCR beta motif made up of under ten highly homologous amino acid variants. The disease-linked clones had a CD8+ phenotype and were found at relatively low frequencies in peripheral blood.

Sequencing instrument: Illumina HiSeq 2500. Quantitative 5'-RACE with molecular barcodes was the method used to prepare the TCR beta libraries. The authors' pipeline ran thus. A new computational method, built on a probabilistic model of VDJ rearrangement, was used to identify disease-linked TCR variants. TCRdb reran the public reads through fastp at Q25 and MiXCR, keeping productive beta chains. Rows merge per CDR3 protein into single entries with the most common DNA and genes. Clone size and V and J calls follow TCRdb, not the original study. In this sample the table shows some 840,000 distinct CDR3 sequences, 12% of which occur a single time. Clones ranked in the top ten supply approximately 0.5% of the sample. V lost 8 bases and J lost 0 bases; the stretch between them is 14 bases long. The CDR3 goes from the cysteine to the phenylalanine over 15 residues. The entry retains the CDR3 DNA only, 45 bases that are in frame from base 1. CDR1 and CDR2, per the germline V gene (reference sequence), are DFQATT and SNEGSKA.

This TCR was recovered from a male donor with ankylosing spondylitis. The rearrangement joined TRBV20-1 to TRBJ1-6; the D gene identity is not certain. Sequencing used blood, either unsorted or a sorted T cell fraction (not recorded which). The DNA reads TGCAGTCCCCTCCCGGGGAGCTCCTATAATTCACCCCTCCACTTT. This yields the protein CSPLPGSSYNSPLHF.